The source of this T cell receptor (beta chain) is a study of radiotherapy plus CTLA-4 blockade in lung cancer. Study-level background: In about 20% of patients, objective responses were seen; about 30% had disease control.

Per germline, CDR1 MNHNY and CDR2 SVGAGI (reference sequence). This CDR3 has 15 residues. J lost 9 bases, V lost 6 bases, and 16 bases had no gene match. Enrolled patients, whose metastatic non-small-cell lung cancer was chemo-refractory, received focal radiation plus CTLA-4 blockade with ipilimumab. The data were produced by immunoSEQ multiplex PCR, yet TCRdb's version contains in-frame clones alone and is incomplete. The table records tens of thousands of clones, 60% to 80% of them present only once. The sequencing here drew on peripheral blood, taken from a patient treated with radiotherapy plus ipilimumab. The chain combines TRBV6-6 with TRBJ2-7; 8 bases line up with TRBD2. The TCR was taken from a human donor with non-small cell lung cancer whose response to radiotherapy plus ipilimumab could not be evaluated. Some clones in this sample may be carry-over from other donors' samples. The CDR3 DNA reads TGTGCCAGCAGGTGGACCGGGACTAGTATATCCGCGCAGTACTTC. Translating gives CASRWTGTSISAQYF.